Described below is a single T cell receptor beta chain sequence and its context. Its target is unknown. Germline V gene sequence: CDR1 KGHSH, CDR2 LQKENI. V was shortened by 2 bases and J by 7 bases, with 12 bases between the two germline ends. The CDR3 contains 15 residues. Some clones are missing from TCRdb's copy, which holds only in-frame ones; the method was immunoSEQ multiplex PCR. The table has roughly 420,000 clones, around 89% seen once. The data belong to a study of Ad26.COV2.S vaccination and SARS-CoV-2 variants. Sample treatment: over 15 received Ad26.COV2.S at low or high dose, single or two shots; several received placebo; per-sample allocation not given. Sampling was done on day 63 after the first vaccine or placebo injection. An adult donor aged 18-55 years was enrolled in Boston. An Ad26 vector was used to express Wuhan-strain SARS-CoV-2 spike as the vaccine. Study-level points and caveats: Vaccine and placebo recipients had comparable breadth of non-spike TCRs. Vaccinees displayed broader spike-specific TCR repertoires than placebo recipients.

This chain joins TRBV18 and TRBJ1-6; possibly TRBD1 for D (5 bases). The TCR originated in a person aged 18-60 years who received the Ad26.COV2.S COVID-19 vaccine or a placebo. Source: peripheral blood, taken in a trial of Ad26.COV2.S vaccine versus placebo. CDR3 region: CASSPGGTVNSPLHF. The CDR3 region has the DNA TGTGCCAGCTCACCAGGGGGGACGGTGAATTCACCCCTCCACTTT.